This T cell receptor beta chain was identified in a study of blood T cells in healthy people across ages. Study-wide points: Per million T cells, TCR beta diversity dropped roughly linearly as age increased.

A sample-barcoded 5' primer and a J-beta primer mix were used in a second PCR of about 7 to 12 cycles. In TCRdb, the 5' RACE reads were re-called with MiXCR into one record per CDR3 protein. The sample has around 1,000,000 distinct CDR3 sequences; approximately 26% are singletons. This clonotype came up a few times. Its antigen is as yet unknown. The germline gives CDR1 ENHRY, CDR2 SYGVKD. The CDR3 covers 15 residues. These same records also appear under a second study, on T cells of mothers and their children. As reported in that work: The yield was over 9 million TCR beta CDR3 reads from each mother and 2.5 million to 3 million from each child. Related and unrelated pairs show TCR recombination output that thymic selection shapes similarly.

This TCR derives from a girl aged 2 to 9 in good health. V and J are TRBV10-3 and TRBJ2-5; no reliable D call. The closer fit of TRBJ2-7 to the DNA end suggests the J call may be wrong. The sample comprised blood. The CDR3, as DNA: TGTGCCATCAGTCCTACGAACCAAGTGGCCTACGAGCAGTACTTC. Amino acids: CAISPTNQVAYEQYF.